The present entry profiles one TCR beta chain with its context. Produced via immunoSEQ multiplex PCR; TCRdb's table is partial and in-frame only. The table has approximately 120,000 clones, about 90% seen once. Trimming cost V 1 base and J 6 bases, with 15 bases left between them. This CDR3 region has 15 residues. Germline CDR1 is SGHAT and CDR2 is FQNNGV. The data derive from a study of T cell responses to AZD1222 COVID-19 vaccine. Study in general: Pooling of second doses given at about 4 or about 12 weeks was done.

Sequencing used peripheral blood, obtained on day 0 of AZD1222 vaccination. The clonotype originates from an adult in good health. This chain joins TRBV11-2 and TRBJ1-2; tentative D call: TRBD1 (6 bases). The CDR3 spells CASSLGTDAGDGYTF. CDR3 sequence (DNA): TGTGCCAGCAGCTTAGGGACAGACGCCGGGGATGGCTACACCTTC.